Listed below are T cell receptor beta chains from one sample, sequenced in a study of OX40 agonist ivuxolimab in advanced cancers. Assay used: immunoSEQ multiplex PCR; TCRdb lists only in-frame clones, some missing. This sample has approximately 81,000 clones, with 86% found just once. Sequenced here: CD4+ or CD8+ T cells sorted from blood, sampled in a trial of the OX40 agonist ivuxolimab. The receptors stem from an adult with an advanced solid tumor such as melanoma, head and neck, liver or kidney cancer. Each CDR3 is given with its conserved first and last residue. The D gene is left open where the match is weak. Rows give clone size only sometimes, using once, few, many, or a class for an expanded clone.

CDR3 length: 15; V gene: TRBV19; clone size: NA; D gene: TRBD2; J gene: TRBJ2-1; CDR3 DNA: TGTGCCAGTAGGCCAGGACTAGCGGGAGGCAATGAGCAGTTCTTC; CDR3 protein: CASRPGLAGGNEQFF
CDR3 length: 14; V gene: TRBV7-2; clone size: NA; D gene: TRBD1; J gene: TRBJ1-5; CDR3 DNA: TGTGCCAGCAGCCCGGGACAGGCCAATCAGCCCCAGCATTTT; CDR3 protein: CASSPGQANQPQHF
CDR3 length: 15; V gene: TRBV10-3; clone size: NA; D gene: NA; J gene: TRBJ1-5; CDR3 DNA: TGTGCCATCAGTGAGACGACAGGACACAATCAGCCCCAGCATTTT; CDR3 protein: CAISETTGHNQPQHF
CDR3 length: 14; V gene: TRBV4-2; clone size: NA; D gene: TRBD1; J gene: TRBJ2-7; CDR3 DNA: TGTGCCAGCAGCCAGGGGACAGGGATCTACGAGCAGTACTTC; CDR3 protein: CASSQGTGIYEQYF
CDR3 length: 14; V gene: TRBV25-1; clone size: once; D gene: TRBD1; J gene: TRBJ2-3; CDR3 DNA: TGTGCCAGCAGTAGGGACAGGGACACAGATACGCAGTATTTT; CDR3 protein: CASSRDRDTDTQYF
CDR3 length: 18; V gene: TRBV5-4; clone size: few; D gene: TRBD1; J gene: TRBJ1-3; CDR3 DNA: TGTGCCAGCAGCTTGGCGGACAGGGGGCGCGGATCTGGAAACACCATATATTTT; CDR3 protein: CASSLADRGRGSGNTIYF
CDR3 length: 12; V gene: TRBV2; clone size: once; D gene: TRBD2; J gene: TRBJ2-7; CDR3 DNA: TGTGCCAGTACGGGACTAGCTTACGAGCAGTACTTC; CDR3 protein: CASTGLAYEQYF
CDR3 length: 14; V gene: TRBV6-1; clone size: NA; D gene: NA; J gene: TRBJ1-4; CDR3 DNA: TGTGCCAGCAGTGAGTCAGGGGCTAATGAAAAACTGTTTTTT; CDR3 protein: CASSESGANEKLFF
CDR3 length: 13; V gene: TRBV14; clone size: NA; D gene: NA; J gene: TRBJ2-2; CDR3 DNA: TGTGCCAGCATGAGGCTAGGCACCGGGGAGCTGTTTTTT; CDR3 protein: CASMRLGTGELFF
CDR3 length: 16; V gene: TRBV7-8; clone size: NA; D gene: NA; J gene: TRBJ2-1; CDR3 DNA: TGTGCCAGCAGCTTAGTGGGGGCTAGCGGCAACAATGAGCAGTTCTTC; CDR3 protein: CASSLVGASGNNEQFF
CDR3 length: 15; V gene: TRBV7-2; clone size: NA; D gene: TRBD1; J gene: TRBJ2-2; CDR3 DNA: TGTGCCAGCAGTTCCGGGACAGGGTATGGCAGGGAGCTGTTTTTT; CDR3 protein: CASSSGTGYGRELFF
CDR3 length: 14; V gene: TRBV2; clone size: NA; D gene: TRBD1; J gene: TRBJ1-2; CDR3 DNA: TGTGCCAGCAGGAAGGGACAGGGGGCCTATGGCTACACCTTC; CDR3 protein: CASRKGQGAYGYTF
CDR3 length: 17; V gene: TRBV5-1; clone size: NA; D gene: TRBD2; J gene: TRBJ2-3; CDR3 DNA: TGCGCCAGCAGCCTAGGACTAGCGGGGGGGCGGACAGATACGCAGTATTTT; CDR3 protein: CASSLGLAGGRTDTQYF
CDR3 length: 16; V gene: TRBV5-4; clone size: NA; D gene: NA; J gene: TRBJ2-2; CDR3 DNA: TGTGCCAGCAGCTTATGGACAGTTAGGGGGACCGGGGAGCTGTTTTTT; CDR3 protein: CASSLWTVRGTGELFF
CDR3 length: 14; V gene: TRBV9; clone size: NA; D gene: NA; J gene: TRBJ1-4; CDR3 DNA: TGTGCCAGCAGCGTAGACGTTACTAATGAAAAACTGTTTTTT; CDR3 protein: CASSVDVTNEKLFF
CDR3 length: 14; V gene: TRBV7-9; clone size: NA; D gene: NA; J gene: TRBJ1-4; CDR3 DNA: TGTGCCAGCAGCAGGGACTCAACTAATGAAAAACTGTTTTTT; CDR3 protein: CASSRDSTNEKLFF
CDR3 length: 14; V gene: TRBV5-4; clone size: NA; D gene: NA; J gene: TRBJ2-5; CDR3 DNA: TGTGCCAGCAGCTTGGTTGGAACTCAAGAGACCCAGTACTTC; CDR3 protein: CASSLVGTQETQYF
CDR3 length: 14; V gene: TRBV11-1; clone size: NA; D gene: NA; J gene: TRBJ2-2; CDR3 DNA: TGTGCCAGCAGCTCCTCAGAAAACACCGGGGAGCTGTTTTTT; CDR3 protein: CASSSSENTGELFF
CDR3 length: 14; V gene: TRBV25-1; clone size: NA; D gene: NA; J gene: TRBJ2-4; CDR3 DNA: TGTGCCAGCAGTGACGGACTAGCCAAAAACATTCAGTACTTC; CDR3 protein: CASSDGLAKNIQYF
CDR3 length: 15; V gene: TRBV5-1; clone size: NA; D gene: NA; J gene: TRBJ2-3; CDR3 DNA: TGCGCCAGCAGCTTGGTTCTCCGTAGCACAGATACGCAGTATTTT; CDR3 protein: CASSLVLRSTDTQYF
CDR3 length: 15; V gene: TRBV5-5; clone size: NA; D gene: NA; J gene: TRBJ1-4; CDR3 DNA: TGTGCCAGCAGCTTAGGGTCAGGGACTAATGAAAAACTGTTTTTT; CDR3 protein: CASSLGSGTNEKLFF
CDR3 length: 17; V gene: TRBV9; clone size: few; D gene: TRBD1; J gene: TRBJ1-2; CDR3 DNA: TGTGCCAGCAGCGCCCGGGACAGGGGCTCCCGTGCCTATGGCTACACCTTC; CDR3 protein: CASSARDRGSRAYGYTF
CDR3 length: 13; V gene: TRBV2; clone size: once; D gene: NA; J gene: TRBJ2-5; CDR3 DNA: TGTGCCAGCAGTGAGGAGCCAGTTGCGACCCAGTACTTC; CDR3 protein: CASSEEPVATQYF
CDR3 length: 13; V gene: TRBV29-1; clone size: NA; D gene: NA; J gene: TRBJ2-7; CDR3 DNA: TGCAGCGTTGTCCCGGACGGACCCCTGGGGCAGTACTTC; CDR3 protein: CSVVPDGPLGQYF
CDR3 length: 15; V gene: TRBV5-1; clone size: NA; D gene: NA; J gene: TRBJ2-5; CDR3 DNA: TGCGCCAGCAGCTTGGGTTCAGGGCTTCGGGAGACCCAGTACTTC; CDR3 protein: CASSLGSGLRETQYF
CDR3 length: 15; V gene: TRBV19; clone size: NA; D gene: TRBD2; J gene: TRBJ2-1; CDR3 DNA: TGTGCCAGTAGTATTAAGCGGGGGGGCCAGAATGAGCAGTTCTTC; CDR3 protein: CASSIKRGGQNEQFF
CDR3 length: 15; V gene: TRBV19; clone size: NA; D gene: NA; J gene: TRBJ2-3; CDR3 DNA: TGTGCCAGTAGTATACAAGTGGGGCACACAGATACGCAGTATTTT; CDR3 protein: CASSIQVGHTDTQYF
CDR3 length: 15; V gene: TRBV5-5; clone size: NA; D gene: NA; J gene: TRBJ2-7; CDR3 DNA: TGTGCCAGCAGCTTGTCTGGCAGGGCGATGTACGAGCAGTACTTC; CDR3 protein: CASSLSGRAMYEQYF
CDR3 length: 15; V gene: TRBV7-9; clone size: NA; D gene: NA; J gene: TRBJ2-5; CDR3 DNA: TGTGCCAGCACCCCTCTAGCGTCCACGGGGGAGACCCAGTACTTC; CDR3 protein: CASTPLASTGETQYF
CDR3 length: 14; V gene: TRBV6-5; clone size: NA; D gene: TRBD1; J gene: TRBJ1-2; CDR3 DNA: TGTGCCAGCAGTCCCGACAGGGGACGGTATGGCTACACCTTC; CDR3 protein: CASSPDRGRYGYTF
CDR3 length: 15; V gene: TRBV6-1; clone size: NA; D gene: TRBD1; J gene: TRBJ1-1; CDR3 DNA: TGTGCCAGCAGTGAAGTGAGGACAGGGTTCGCTGAAGCTTTCTTT; CDR3 protein: CASSEVRTGFAEAFF
CDR3 length: 15; V gene: TRBV6-1; clone size: NA; D gene: TRBD1; J gene: TRBJ1-2; CDR3 DNA: TGTGCCAGCACCCAGGACAGGTCGCTTACCTATGGCTACACCTTC; CDR3 protein: CASTQDRSLTYGYTF
CDR3 length: 17; V gene: TRBV5-1; clone size: NA; D gene: NA; J gene: TRBJ1-2; CDR3 DNA: TGCGCCAGCAGCTTGGATGGGTCGGGCGGAGCTAACTATGGCTACACCTTC; CDR3 protein: CASSLDGSGGANYGYTF
CDR3 length: 14; V gene: TRBV18; clone size: NA; D gene: NA; J gene: TRBJ1-1; CDR3 DNA: TGTGCCAGCTCACCACCCTCGAGGGGCACTGAAGCTTTCTTT; CDR3 protein: CASSPPSRGTEAFF
CDR3 length: 13; V gene: TRBV28; clone size: NA; D gene: TRBD1; J gene: TRBJ1-5; CDR3 DNA: TGTGCCAGCAGCGCAGGGGGCGGTCAGCCCCAGCATTTT; CDR3 protein: CASSAGGGQPQHF
CDR3 length: 13; V gene: TRBV4-1; clone size: few; D gene: NA; J gene: TRBJ2-5; CDR3 DNA: TGCGCCAGCAGCATCAGGGAAGGGGAGACCCAGTACTTC; CDR3 protein: CASSIREGETQYF
CDR3 length: 18; V gene: TRBV7-9; clone size: NA; D gene: TRBD2; J gene: TRBJ2-2; CDR3 DNA: TGTGCCAGCAGCTTAATACCCTCGACTAGCGGGAGAGGAGGGGAGCTGTTTTTT; CDR3 protein: CASSLIPSTSGRGGELFF
CDR3 length: 13; V gene: TRBV18; clone size: NA; D gene: NA; J gene: TRBJ2-2; CDR3 DNA: TGTGCCAGCTCGACAGAGAACACCGGGGAGCTGTTTTTT; CDR3 protein: CASSTENTGELFF
CDR3 length: 15; V gene: TRBV9; clone size: NA; D gene: NA; J gene: TRBJ2-7; CDR3 DNA: TGTGCCAGCAGCCCCGGGAGCGCCCGATCCTACGAGCAGTACTTC; CDR3 protein: CASSPGSARSYEQYF
CDR3 length: 12; V gene: TRBV7-2; clone size: NA; D gene: NA; J gene: TRBJ1-2; CDR3 DNA: TGTGCCAGCAGCTTAATGGCCTATGGCTACACCTTC; CDR3 protein: CASSLMAYGYTF
CDR3 length: 13; V gene: TRBV7-6; clone size: NA; D gene: NA; J gene: TRBJ1-1; CDR3 DNA: TGTGCCAGCAGCGAACAGGGGAACACTGAAGCTTTCTTT; CDR3 protein: CASSEQGNTEAFF
CDR3 length: 13; V gene: TRBV6-5; clone size: NA; D gene: NA; J gene: TRBJ1-1; CDR3 DNA: TGTGCCAGCAGTCAGGTCAGGAACACTGAAGCTTTCTTT; CDR3 protein: CASSQVRNTEAFF
CDR3 length: 12; V gene: TRBV28; clone size: NA; D gene: NA; J gene: TRBJ1-2; CDR3 DNA: TGTGCCAGCAGGATGTCTAACTATGGCTACACCTTC; CDR3 protein: CASRMSNYGYTF
CDR3 length: 18; V gene: TRBV23-1; clone size: NA; D gene: TRBD2; J gene: TRBJ2-7; CDR3 DNA: TGCGCCAGCAGTCAACCGGGGACTCTAGCGGGAGGGTTCTACGAGCAGTACTTC; CDR3 protein: CASSQPGTLAGGFYEQYF